This T cell receptor (beta chain) was identified in a study of CD8 T cells in Susac syndrome. Random hexamers were used to reverse transcribe about 0.5 to 1 ug of RNA. TCRdb redid the calling of the immunoSEQ multiplex PCR reads with MiXCR, one entry per CDR3 protein. Among 200,000 or so distinct CDR3 sequences listed, 95% were seen once. The CDR3 has 16 amino acids. CDR1 and CDR2 (germline): MDHEN, SYDVKM. The V and J ends lost 5 bases and 0 bases respectively, with 14 bases between them. Sequenced material: CD8+ T cells from PBMCs. The sequence derives from a human donor with Susac syndrome. The chain recombines TRBV28 with TRBJ2-1; tentative D call: TRBD2 (5 bases). The CDR3 coding sequence is TGTGCCAGCAGTACTTCAGCGGAGATCTCCTACAATGAGCAGTTCTTC. Protein: CASSTSAEISYNEQFF.